This TCR beta chain was captured in a study of blood T cell repertoires in COVID-19 (dated by TCRdb to 2018 to 2021). About the study as a whole: The collaborator samples originated in the United States, Italy and Spain and spanned the acute and convalescent phases of COVID-19. The material from the prospective study consisted of cDNA or gDNA derived from T cells, B-cell-depleted T cells, or PBMCs. The dataset comprised deeply sampled blood TCRbeta repertoires from subjects exposed to, actively infected with, or recovered from COVID-19. The repertoires were made available in a free public database intended to serve as a resource for research on the immune response to SARS-CoV-2. Samples were obtained from the ongoing ImmuneRACE study (first 160 participants) and from 1,254 subjects provided by 6 global collaborators. Nearly every sample came with metadata listing a de-identified subject ID, COVID-19 status, age in years and sex. HLA class I and class II types, where available, came from metadata supplied by the sample provider rather than from assay-based typing.

Whole blood was collected in K2EDTA tubes by collaborating institutions according to the institutions' own protocols. For TCRbeta analysis, collaborator samples were shipped as frozen whole blood, as isolated PBMCs, or as DNA extracted from either sample type. The immunoSEQ Assay, a bias-controlled multiplex PCR, was used to amplify TCRbeta CDR3 regions from genomic DNA. From the authors' description of their analysis: The number of nucleated cells in each sample was estimated by amplification of reference gene primers within the assay. Sequence reads were collapsed and filtered to measure the absolute abundance of every unique TCRbeta CDR3 rearrangement. For each sample, productive Simpson clonality was calculated as the square root of Simpson's diversity index across productive rearrangements. TCRdb limited this immuneACCESS table to in-frame rearrangements with V and J called. A share of clones is missing; checked studies link under half to unresolved V genes, and the rest is unexplained. V and J calls and clone size are those listed in that table; D and trimming were worked out from the DNA. Recorded for this sample are around 65,000 clones; around 74% of them occurred a single time. The ten largest account for 6% to 7% of the sample.

CDR1 and CDR2, per the germline V gene (reference sequence), are LNHDA and SQIVND. From cysteine to phenylalanine, the CDR3 is 15 amino acids long. CDR3 DNA only is kept here, 45 bases in frame from base 1. The trim is 0 bases for V and 0 bases for J, with a gap of 8 bases between the germline ends. General findings and caveats noted by the study authors: The amount of clinical and demographic metadata varied by source and participant and was provided uncurated.

Turning to this clone: Its antigen is still unknown. No base quality information exists; no much larger clone differs at one position.

This receptor was taken from a woman aged 45 to 65 with active or convalescent COVID-19. The sequencing input was peripheral blood. The rearrangement joined TRBV19 to TRBJ1-2, with the D gene not confidently named. The DNA sequence is TGTGCCAGTAGTATAGACGGGGAGACTAACTATGGCTACACCTTC. The resulting protein is CASSIDGETNYGYTF. The variable domain in full, with residues beyond the CDR3 obtained from the reference TRBV19 and TRBJ1-2 genes, is DGGITQSPKYLFRKEGQNVTLSCEQNLNHDAMYWYRQDPGQGLRLIYYSQIVNDFQKGDIAEGYSVSREKKESFPLTVTSAQKNPTAFYLCASSIDGETNYGYTFGSGTRLTVV.